This TCR beta chain was observed in a study of blood T cell repertoires in COVID-19. Looking at the study overall: The origin of the acute and convalescent COVID-19 samples was the United States, Italy and Spain. Sources were T cells, B-cell-depleted T cells, or PBMCs; the material itself was cDNA or gDNA.

Under the authors' procedure: Reference gene primer amplification in the assay estimated nucleated cell counts. Repertoires were generated with immunoSEQ multiplex PCR, while TCRdb's copy carries only in-frame clones and drops some. The D gene and trimming were derived from the DNA, and the V and J assignments and clone size from that table. The profile covers some 100,000 clones, with approximately 92% appearing a single time and around 6% taken by the ten largest. J gave up 4 bases and V 6 bases, and 8 bases lay outside the gene matches. Germline V lookup: CDR1 LGHNT, CDR2 FRNRAP. CDR3 length: 15 amino acids.

This sequence joins TRBV12-5 and TRBJ1-4; 7 bases match TRBD1. Sample: peripheral blood. This receptor was identified in a man in his 70s with acute or convalescent COVID-19. In nucleotides, the CDR3 is TGTGCTAGTGGACGTACCGGGACAGTTAATGAAAAACTGTTTTTT. Protein: CASGRTGTVNEKLFF.